This TCR beta chain stems from a study of human T cells and chemical hapten exposure. Study-level points and caveats: Alopecia affected the donors, so their immune response may differ from healthy people's.

V was trimmed by 2 bases and J by 0 bases, leaving 7 bases between them. The CDR3 is 14 amino acids. Germline lookup yields CDR1 SGHTA and CDR2 FQGTGA. Individual cDNA molecules received unique molecular identifiers in the library. A single record per CDR3 protein comes from TCRdb applying MiXCR to the RACE reads. This sample has tens of thousands of distinct CDR3 sequences, with 9.5% to 10% found just once. The time point is: pre-sensitization, week 0. The treatment: therapeutic diphenylcyclopropenone sensitization with weekly scalp DPC. The starting material, unfractionated whole blood, was used for total RNA extraction. This clonotype was detected ten times or more. Its specificity is not known.

The sequence derives from a woman in her twenties or thirties with alopecia areata. Some clones in this sample may be carry-over from other donors' samples. Sequences were derived from whole blood, sampled in connection with sensitization to the hapten diphenylcyclopropenone (DPC). The chain links TRBV7-3 to TRBJ1-1; no definite D call. The CDR3 DNA reads TGTGCCAGCAGCTTAGATGACCTGAACACTGAAGCTTTCTTT. Translated, it gives CASSLDDLNTEAFF.